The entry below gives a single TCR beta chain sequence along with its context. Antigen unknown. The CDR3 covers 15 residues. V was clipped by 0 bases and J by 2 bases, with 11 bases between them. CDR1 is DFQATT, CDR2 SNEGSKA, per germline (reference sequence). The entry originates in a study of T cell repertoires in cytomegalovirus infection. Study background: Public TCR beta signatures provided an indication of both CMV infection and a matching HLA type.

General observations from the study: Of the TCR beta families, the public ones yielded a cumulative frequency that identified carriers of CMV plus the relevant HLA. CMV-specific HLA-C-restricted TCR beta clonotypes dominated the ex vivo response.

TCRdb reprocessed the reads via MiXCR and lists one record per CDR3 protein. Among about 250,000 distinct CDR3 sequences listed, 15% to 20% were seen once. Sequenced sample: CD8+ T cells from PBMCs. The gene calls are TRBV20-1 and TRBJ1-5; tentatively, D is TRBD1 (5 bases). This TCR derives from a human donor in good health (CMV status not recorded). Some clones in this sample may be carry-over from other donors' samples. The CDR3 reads CSARDTGPRNQPQHF. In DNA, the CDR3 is TGCAGTGCTAGAGATACGGGGCCGCGCAATCAGCCCCAGCATTTT.